The 8 T cell receptor beta chains given below trace back to one sample, sequenced in a study of neoadjuvant anti-PD-1 for oral cavity cancer. The data were produced by immunoSEQ multiplex PCR, yet TCRdb's version contains in-frame clones alone and is incomplete. The table shows around 60,000 clones, with more than 60% occurring only once. The sequences come from PBMCs, collected before nivolumab (anti-PD-1) treatment. The source is a person between 40 and 79 years old with oral cavity squamous cell carcinoma.

The CDR3 sequence is CASSQGQGSMGEKLFF. The CDR3 nucleotides read TGTGCCAGCAGCCAGGGACAGGGGTCAATGGGGGAAAAACTGTTTTTT. This chain joins TRBV7-9 and TRBJ1-4; 10 bases are a match to TRBD1. Germline V gene lookup returns CDR1 SEHNR and CDR2 FQNEAQ (reference sequence). V dropped 5 bases and J dropped 8; count of bases not matched to a gene: 11. CDR3 size: 16 residues.

The chain uses TRBV9 and TRBJ2-1, with 12 nucleotides matching TRBD1. V lost 0 bases, J lost 7 bases, and 5 bases stayed unmatched. CDR3 length equals 16 residues. Germline V gene lookup returns CDR1 SGDLS and CDR2 YYNGEE. The CDR3 bases are TGTGCCAGCAGCGTAGCTTGGGGACAGGGGGCGAATGAGCAGTTCTTC. Its protein product is CASSVAWGQGANEQFF.

This chain connects TRBV11-2 to TRBJ2-7; TRBD1 aligns across 7 bases. The CDR3 contains 14 residues. The trim removed 2 bases at V and 3 bases at J, leaving 4 bases unmatched. The germline V gene encodes CDR1 SGHAT and CDR2 FQNNGV. This CDR3 reads CASSLSRQGYEQYF. The CDR3 DNA reads as TGTGCCAGCAGCTTATCTAGACAGGGCTACGAGCAGTACTTC. Variable domain in full (rest from reference TRBV11-2 and TRBJ2-7): EAGVAQSPRYKIIEKRQSVAFWCNPISGHATLYWYQQILGQGPKLLIQFQNNGVVDDSQLPKDRFSAERLKGVDSTLKIQPAKLEDSAVYLCASSLSRQGYEQYFGPGTRLTVT.

This clone has only a few counts. The chain joins TRBV12-5 to TRBJ1-2; 8 bases fit TRBD1. Germline assignment: CDR1 LGHNT and CDR2 FRNRAP. The CDR3 totals 17 residues. With 1 base clipped from V and 7 bases from J, the junction kept 14 bases outside the gene matches. The chain's CDR3 is CASGLDRPGQASSGYTF. The DNA for the CDR3 is TGTGCTAGTGGTTTGGATCGACCGGGACAGGCGTCTAGTGGCTACACCTTC.

This sequence joins TRBV4-1 and TRBJ1-5; a weak D match, TRBD1 (6 bases). The V end was cut by 3 bases, the J end by 0 bases, with 15 bases between. The germline CDR1 and CDR2 sequences are MGHRA and YSYEKL. This CDR3 contains 17 residues. The CDR3 bases are TGCGCCAGCAGCCAGGTAATACAGGGCTATAGCAATCAGCCCCAGCATTTT. Residues: CASSQVIQGYSNQPQHF.

The rearrangement uses TRBV2 and TRBJ1-5; 7 positions match TRBD1. The germline CDR1 and CDR2 sequences are SNHLY and FYNNEI. The CDR3 is 13 residues long. V dropped 7 bases and J dropped 4; count of bases not matched to a gene: 4. The CDR3 here is CASIPDRNQPQHF. CDR3 nucleotide sequence: TGTGCCAGCATCCCGGACAGGAATCAGCCCCAGCATTTT.

The genes are TRBV7-7 and TRBJ2-3; D may match TRBD1 or TRBD2 (5 bases each). V was cut by 1 base and J by 6 bases, with 8 bases left in between. In germline, CDR1 is SSHAT, CDR2 FNYEAQ (reference sequence). The CDR3 has 13 residues. CDR3: CASSLGWGDTQYF. The CDR3 DNA is TGTGCCAGCAGCTTAGGATGGGGGGATACGCAGTATTTT.

The J gene is TRBJ1-1, the V gene TRBV6-1; D is ambiguous. Germline V gene sequence: CDR1 MNHNS, CDR2 SASEGT. This CDR3 contains 14 residues. Trimming pared 7 bases from V and 3 bases from J, leaving 15 bases between. Here the CDR3 DNA reads TGTGCCAGCAAATCGACTTGGGGAGACACTGAAGCTTTCTTT. Its translation: CASKSTWGDTEAFF.